This T cell receptor beta chain was found in a study of blood T cell repertoires in COVID-19. About the research overall: The United States, Italy and Spain supplied acute and convalescent COVID-19 samples.

The protocol was immunoSEQ multiplex PCR, while the TCRdb copy is restricted to in-frame clones and leaves out a portion. The table lists about 49,000 clones, 85% to 90% of them singletons. In germline, CDR1 is MNHEY, CDR2 SVGAGI. V trimming: 5 bases; J trimming: 8 bases; junction bases outside the gene matches: 2. The CDR3 has 13 residues. This clone has a handful of counts. The sequenced material came from peripheral blood. The chain uses TRBV6-5 and TRBJ1-6, with 8 bases lining up with TRBD1. This clonotype originated in a woman aged 80 or over with COVID-19, enrolled during active disease. The CDR3 DNA follows: TGTGCCAGCAGTCGGACAGGGCATTCACCCCTCCACTTT. Translating gives CASSRTGHSPLHF.